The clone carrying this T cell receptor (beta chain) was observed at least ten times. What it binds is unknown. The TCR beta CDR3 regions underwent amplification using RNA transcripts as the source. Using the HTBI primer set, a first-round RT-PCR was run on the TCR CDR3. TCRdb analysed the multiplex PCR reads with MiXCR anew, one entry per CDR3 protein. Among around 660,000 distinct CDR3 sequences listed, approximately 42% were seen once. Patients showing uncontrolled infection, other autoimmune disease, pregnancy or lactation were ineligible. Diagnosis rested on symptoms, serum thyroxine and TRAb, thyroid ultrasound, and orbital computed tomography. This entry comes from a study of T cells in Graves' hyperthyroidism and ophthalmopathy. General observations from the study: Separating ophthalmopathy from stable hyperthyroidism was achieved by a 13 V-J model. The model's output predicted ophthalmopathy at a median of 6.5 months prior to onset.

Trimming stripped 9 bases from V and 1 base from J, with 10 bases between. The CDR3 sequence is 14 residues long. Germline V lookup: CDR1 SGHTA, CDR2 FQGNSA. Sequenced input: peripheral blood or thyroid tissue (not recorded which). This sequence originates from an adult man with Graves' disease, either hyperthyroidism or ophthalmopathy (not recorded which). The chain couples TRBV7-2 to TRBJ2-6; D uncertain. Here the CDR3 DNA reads TGTGCCAGTAGTTGGGGTTCTGGGGCCAACGTCCTGACTTTC. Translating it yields CASSWGSGANVLTF. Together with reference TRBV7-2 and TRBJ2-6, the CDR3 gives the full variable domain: GAGVSQSPSNKVTEKGKDVELRCDPISGHTALYWYRQSLGQGLEFLIYFQGNSAPDKSGLPSDRFSAERTGGSVSTLTIQRTQQEDSAVYLCASSWGSGANVLTFGAGSRLTVL.